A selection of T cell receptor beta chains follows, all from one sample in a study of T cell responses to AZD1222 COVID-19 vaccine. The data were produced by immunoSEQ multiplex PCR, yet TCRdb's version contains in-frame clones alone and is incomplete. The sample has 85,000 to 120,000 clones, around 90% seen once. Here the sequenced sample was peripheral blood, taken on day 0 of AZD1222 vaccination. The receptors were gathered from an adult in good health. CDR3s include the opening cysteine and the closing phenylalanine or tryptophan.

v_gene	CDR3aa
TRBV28	CASSIAGGPGTDTQYF
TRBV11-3	CASSLMYTDTQYF
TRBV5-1	CASSYRGLGTEAFF
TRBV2	CASRSLAYNEQFF
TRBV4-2	CASSQAVDFYNEQFF
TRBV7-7	CASSSAWVSYNEQFF
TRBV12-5	CASGLVGRSLLINTEAFF
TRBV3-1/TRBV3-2	CASSQADSPTDYEQYF
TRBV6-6	CASSPHEKLFF
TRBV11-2	CASSSSRGPHYEQYF
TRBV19	CASSGGRDSYNEQFF
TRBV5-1	CASSDHSGANVLTF
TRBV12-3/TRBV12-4	CASSNLSGGYTF
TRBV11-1	CASSSQIGSGYEQYF
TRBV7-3	CASSSDRGAGYTF
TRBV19	CASTVQGGNTIYF
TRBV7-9	CAAGRETLDQPQHF
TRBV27	CASSGGTGAGQPQHF